This record looks at one T cell receptor (beta chain) sequence and its context. The target antigen is unknown. Sample-barcoded 5' priming and a J-beta primer mix drove a second PCR of about 6 to 12 cycles. From the 5' RACE reads, TCRdb called clonotypes with MiXCR, one entry per CDR3 protein. The sample consists of roughly 1,500,000 distinct CDR3 sequences, 34% of them appearing once. This sample is drawn from a study of blood T cells in healthy people across ages. Findings of the study overall: As naive T cell percentage varied, TCR beta diversity correlated strongly with it. Unknown CMV status may confound age-related changes in expanded clones.

V was clipped by 2 bases and J by 8 bases, with 15 bases between them. The CDR3 length is 15 residues. CDR1 is KGHDR, CDR2 SFDVKD, per germline. The sequencing sample was made of blood. This sequence was found in a young woman in good health. The V and J genes are TRBV24-1 and TRBJ2-1, with a weak D call TRBD1 (6 bases). CDR3 in DNA: TGTGCCACCAGTGATTCGAGGCAGGGGTTCGATGAGCAGTTCTTC. It translates to CATSDSRQGFDEQFF.